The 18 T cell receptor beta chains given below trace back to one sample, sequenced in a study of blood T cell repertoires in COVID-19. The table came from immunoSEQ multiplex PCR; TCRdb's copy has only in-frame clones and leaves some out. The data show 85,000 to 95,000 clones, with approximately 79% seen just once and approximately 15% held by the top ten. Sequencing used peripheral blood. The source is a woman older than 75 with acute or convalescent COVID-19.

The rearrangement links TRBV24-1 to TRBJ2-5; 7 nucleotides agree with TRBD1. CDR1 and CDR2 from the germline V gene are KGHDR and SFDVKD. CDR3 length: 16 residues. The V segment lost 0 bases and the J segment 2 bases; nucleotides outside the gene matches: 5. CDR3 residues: CATSDLQPGQQETQYF. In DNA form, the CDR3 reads TGTGCCACCAGTGATTTGCAGCCGGGACAGCAAGAGACCCAGTACTTC.

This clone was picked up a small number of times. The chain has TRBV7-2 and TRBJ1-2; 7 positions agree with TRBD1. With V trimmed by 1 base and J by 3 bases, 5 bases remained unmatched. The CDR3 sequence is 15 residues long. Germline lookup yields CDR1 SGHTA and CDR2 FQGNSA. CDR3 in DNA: TGTGCCAGCAGCTTAGGACAGGGAAACTACTATGGCTACACCTTC. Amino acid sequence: CASSLGQGNYYGYTF.

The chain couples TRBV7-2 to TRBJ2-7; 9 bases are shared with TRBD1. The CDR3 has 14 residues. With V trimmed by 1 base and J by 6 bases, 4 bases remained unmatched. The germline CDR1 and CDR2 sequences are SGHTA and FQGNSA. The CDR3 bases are TGTGCCAGCAGCTTAGGAACAGGGGGCGTCGAGCAGTACTTC. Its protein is CASSLGTGGVEQYF.

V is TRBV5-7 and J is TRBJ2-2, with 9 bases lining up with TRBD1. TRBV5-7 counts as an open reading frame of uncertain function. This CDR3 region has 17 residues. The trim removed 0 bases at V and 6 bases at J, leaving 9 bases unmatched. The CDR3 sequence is CASSLGNRGRCPGELFF. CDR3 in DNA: TGTGCCAGCAGCTTGGGGAACAGGGGGCGGTGTCCCGGGGAGCTGTTTTTT.

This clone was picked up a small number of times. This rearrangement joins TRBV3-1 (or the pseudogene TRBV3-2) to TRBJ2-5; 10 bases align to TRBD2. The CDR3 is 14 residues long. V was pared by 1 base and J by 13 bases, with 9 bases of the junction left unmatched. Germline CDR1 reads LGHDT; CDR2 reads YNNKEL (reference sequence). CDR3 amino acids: CASSQGLAGAKGYF. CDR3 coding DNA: TGTGCCAGCAGCCAAGGGCTAGCGGGGGCGAAAGGGTACTTC.

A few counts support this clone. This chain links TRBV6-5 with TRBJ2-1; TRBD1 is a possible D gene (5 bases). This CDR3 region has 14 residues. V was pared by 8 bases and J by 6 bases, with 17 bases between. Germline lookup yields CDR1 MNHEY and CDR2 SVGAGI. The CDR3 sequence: CASSDLSRGNEQFF. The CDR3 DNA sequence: TGTGCCAGCTCTGACCTCTCAAGGGGCAATGAGCAGTTCTTC.

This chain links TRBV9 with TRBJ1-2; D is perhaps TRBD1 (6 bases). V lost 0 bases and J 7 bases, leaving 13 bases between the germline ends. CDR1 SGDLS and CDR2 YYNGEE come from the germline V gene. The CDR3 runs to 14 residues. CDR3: CASSVDVQGLGYTF. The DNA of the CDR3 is TGTGCCAGCAGCGTAGATGTACAGGGCCTTGGCTACACCTTC.

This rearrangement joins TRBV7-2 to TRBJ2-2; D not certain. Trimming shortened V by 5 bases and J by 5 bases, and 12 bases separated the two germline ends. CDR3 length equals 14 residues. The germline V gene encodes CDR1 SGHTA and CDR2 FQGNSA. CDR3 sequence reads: CASSLMRRTGELFF. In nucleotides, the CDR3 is TGTGCCAGCAGCCTAATGAGAAGAACCGGGGAGCTGTTTTTT.

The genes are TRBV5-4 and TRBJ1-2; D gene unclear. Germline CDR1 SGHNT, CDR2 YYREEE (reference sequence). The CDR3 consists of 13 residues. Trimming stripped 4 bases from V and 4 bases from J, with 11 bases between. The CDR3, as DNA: TGTGCCAGCAGCCGTCAGACACTCTATGGCTACACCTTC. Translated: CASSRQTLYGYTF.

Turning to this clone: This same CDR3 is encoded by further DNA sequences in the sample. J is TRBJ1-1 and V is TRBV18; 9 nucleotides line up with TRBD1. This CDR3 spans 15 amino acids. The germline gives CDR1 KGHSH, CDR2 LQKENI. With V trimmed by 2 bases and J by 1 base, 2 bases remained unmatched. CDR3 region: CASSPRTGENTEAFF. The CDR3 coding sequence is TGTGCCAGCTCACCAAGGACAGGGGAGAACACTGAAGCTTTCTTT.

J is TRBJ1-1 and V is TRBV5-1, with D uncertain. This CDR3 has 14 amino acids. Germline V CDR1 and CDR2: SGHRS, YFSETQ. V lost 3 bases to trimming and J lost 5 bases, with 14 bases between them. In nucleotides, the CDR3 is TGCGCCAGCAGCTATCGGGAGGGTGGGACTGAAGCTTTCTTT. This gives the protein CASSYREGGTEAFF.

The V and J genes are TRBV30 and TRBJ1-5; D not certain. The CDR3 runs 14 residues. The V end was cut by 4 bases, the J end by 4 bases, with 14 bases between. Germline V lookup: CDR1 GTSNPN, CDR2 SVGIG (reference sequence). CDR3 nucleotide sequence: TGTGCCTGGACCCCCGGAGGGAGGAATCAGCCCCAGCATTTT. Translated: CAWTPGGRNQPQHF.

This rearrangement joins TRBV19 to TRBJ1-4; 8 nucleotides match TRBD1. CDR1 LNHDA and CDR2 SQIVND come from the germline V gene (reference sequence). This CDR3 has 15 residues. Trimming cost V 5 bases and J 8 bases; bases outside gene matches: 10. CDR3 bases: TGTGCCAGTAGTCCTCAGACAGGGGATGGCGAAAAACTGTTTTTT. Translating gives CASSPQTGDGEKLFF.

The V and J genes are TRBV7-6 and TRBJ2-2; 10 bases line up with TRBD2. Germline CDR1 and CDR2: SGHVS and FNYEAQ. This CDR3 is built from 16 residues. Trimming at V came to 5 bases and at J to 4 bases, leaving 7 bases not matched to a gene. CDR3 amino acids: CASSGLTSGVTGELFF. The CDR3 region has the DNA TGTGCCAGCAGCGGACTCACTAGCGGGGTCACCGGGGAGCTGTTTTTT.

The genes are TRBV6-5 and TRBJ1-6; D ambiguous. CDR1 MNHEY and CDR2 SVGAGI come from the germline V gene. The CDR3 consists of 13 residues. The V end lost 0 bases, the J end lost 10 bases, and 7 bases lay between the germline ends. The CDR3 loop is CASSYSSGSPLHF. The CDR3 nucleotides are TGTGCCAGCAGTTACTCCAGCGGCTCACCCCTCCACTTT.

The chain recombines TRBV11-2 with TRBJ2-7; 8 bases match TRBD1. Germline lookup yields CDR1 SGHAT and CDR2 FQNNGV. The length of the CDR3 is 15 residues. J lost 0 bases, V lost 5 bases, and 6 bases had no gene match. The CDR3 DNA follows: TGTGCCAGCAGCCCGCGGACAGGGAGCTCCTACGAGCAGTACTTC. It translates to CASSPRTGSSYEQYF.

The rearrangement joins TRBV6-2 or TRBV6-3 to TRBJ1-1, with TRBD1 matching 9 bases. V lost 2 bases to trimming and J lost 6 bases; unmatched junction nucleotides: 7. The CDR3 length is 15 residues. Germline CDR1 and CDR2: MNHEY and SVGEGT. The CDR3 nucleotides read TGTGCCAGCAGTTACCTGATGGACAGGGGACCTGAAGCTTTCTTT. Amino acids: CASSYLMDRGPEAFF.

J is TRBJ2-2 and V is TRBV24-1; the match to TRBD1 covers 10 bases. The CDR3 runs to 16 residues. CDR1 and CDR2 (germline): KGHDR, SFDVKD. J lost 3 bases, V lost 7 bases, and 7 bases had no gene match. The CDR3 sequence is CATRPTGTGDTGELFF. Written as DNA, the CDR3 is TGTGCCACCAGACCTACCGGGACAGGGGACACCGGGGAGCTGTTTTTT.